This TCR beta chain derives from a study of cytomegalovirus exposure and HLA in healthy donors. Study-level points and caveats: Trimming of TCR beta V- and J-genes showed a link, identified in a later analysis, to a missense DCLRE1C variant. The study found most TCR sequences rare, yet found some public TCRs in many donors. In a later analysis, at a false discovery rate of 0.05, over 15,000 TCR beta sequences matched HLA alleles. With high specificity and sensitivity, the classifier reportedly diagnosed cytomegalovirus status.

This clone was seen just once. Its target is not known. J gave up 7 bases and V 5 bases, and 14 bases lay outside the gene matches. Germline CDR1 is SGHVS and CDR2 is FNYEAQ. The CDR3 length is 15 residues. Primers: 60 Vbeta forward and 13 Jbeta reverse. The assay was immunoSEQ multiplex PCR, and TCRdb's table has in-frame clones only and misses some. The sample carries about 180,000 clones, more than 70% recorded once. The chain links TRBV7-6 to TRBJ2-7; TRBD1 matches at 7 bases. The TCR sequence derives from a girl under 18 in good health and CMV-seropositive. The sequencing sample was made of PBMCs. CDR3 in amino acids: CASSPQTGPPKEQYF. The CDR3 DNA sequence: TGTGCCAGCAGCCCACAGACAGGGCCCCCGAAGGAGCAGTACTTC.